This TCR beta chain stems from a study of cytomegalovirus exposure and HLA in healthy donors. Study-level results: Across all donors, roughly uniform sequencing depth was an assumption of the presence/absence analyses. Trimming of TCR beta V- and J-genes showed a link, identified in a later analysis, to a missense DCLRE1C variant.

PCR employed 60 Vbeta and 13 Jbeta primers. Generated by immunoSEQ multiplex PCR, the TCRdb table keeps only in-frame clones and is missing some. Of over 150,000 clones listed, roughly 85% are singletons. Trimming removed 5 bases at V and 4 bases at J, with 11 bases between. The germline V gene encodes CDR1 SGHTA and CDR2 FQGNSA. This CDR3 comprises 13 residues. A note on this clone: Its antigen is unknown.

Sequencing was done on a sample of PBMCs. This sequence originates from a boy younger than 10 in good health and CMV-seronegative. This chain uses TRBV7-2 with TRBJ2-5; D is possibly TRBD1 (6 bases). The CDR3 DNA reads TGTGCCAGCAGCGGACAGACCTCAGAGACCCAGTACTTC. Amino acids: CASSGQTSETQYF.